This section outlines one TCR beta chain sequence together with its context. Its antigen is still unknown. Within one base of it there is no much larger clone, and no base qualities were kept. The germline V gene sets CDR1 to LGHNA and CDR2 to YSLEER. V is cut by 4 bases and J by 0 bases, and the space between the germline ends is 15 bases. The cysteine opens and the phenylalanine closes a CDR3 of 16 amino acids. The kept DNA is CDR3 alone, 48 bases in frame from the first base. To prepare the library, the immunoSEQ multiplex PCR assay was applied. The authors' pipeline ran thus. To diagnose cytomegalovirus status from the catalog of TCR beta chain sequences, a statistical classification framework was built. TCRdb limited this immuneACCESS table to in-frame rearrangements with V and J called. A share of clones is missing; checked studies link under half to unresolved V genes, and the rest is unexplained. V and J calls and clone size come straight from that table; D and trimming were deduced from the DNA. The sample table holds fewer than 350,000 clones, of which more than 75% were seen once. The ten largest account for 0.92% of the sample.

Donors formed part of the validation cohort, which comprised 95 to 150 subjects and was distinct from the first cohort of 670 or so subjects. The record originates from a study of cytomegalovirus exposure and HLA in healthy donors (dated by TCRdb to the late 2010s). Describing the broader study: A later analysis indicated that the roughly 120 validation repertoires were generated on the platform also employed for the roughly 720 repertoires of the first cohort. To predict cytomegalovirus infection status, the study brought together high-throughput TCR immunosequencing, statistical association of individual TCRs with disease status, and machine learning. A separate validation cohort of roughly 130 different subjects was used in addition to the 666-subject first cohort. The aim of the study was to test whether cataloging public T cell receptors could identify signatures of past pathogen exposure. Points the paper makes about the study in general: The classifier was reported to diagnose cytomegalovirus status with high specificity and sensitivity in both the original cohort and the validation cohort. In vitro tests confirmed that a few of the cytomegalovirus-associated TCR beta chains recognize cytomegalovirus antigens. The study listed 164 TCR beta chains as associated with cytomegalovirus. Of the cluster scores, roughly 95% were above 0 in a later analysis, which found that TCRs clustered in the first cohort also tended to co-occur in the 95 to 150 validation repertoires. A later analysis lacked HLA typing for the validation cohort, so it scored co-occurrence in that cohort across all 120 or so repertoires. According to the authors, the approach could potentially be generalized to other disease states and immunological phenotypes. While some public TCRs were present in many individuals, most TCR sequences turned up only very rarely across donors.

The sequencing sample was made of PBMCs. This chain joins TRBV4-3 to TRBJ2-5; perhaps TRBD2 is the D gene, with 6 bases matching. The clonotype originates from a woman between 18 and 30 years old in good health and CMV-seronegative. Here the CDR3 is given as CASSRGETRYQETQYF. In nucleotides, the sequence is TGCGCCAGCAGCCGGGGGGAGACCAGGTACCAAGAGACCCAGTACTTC.